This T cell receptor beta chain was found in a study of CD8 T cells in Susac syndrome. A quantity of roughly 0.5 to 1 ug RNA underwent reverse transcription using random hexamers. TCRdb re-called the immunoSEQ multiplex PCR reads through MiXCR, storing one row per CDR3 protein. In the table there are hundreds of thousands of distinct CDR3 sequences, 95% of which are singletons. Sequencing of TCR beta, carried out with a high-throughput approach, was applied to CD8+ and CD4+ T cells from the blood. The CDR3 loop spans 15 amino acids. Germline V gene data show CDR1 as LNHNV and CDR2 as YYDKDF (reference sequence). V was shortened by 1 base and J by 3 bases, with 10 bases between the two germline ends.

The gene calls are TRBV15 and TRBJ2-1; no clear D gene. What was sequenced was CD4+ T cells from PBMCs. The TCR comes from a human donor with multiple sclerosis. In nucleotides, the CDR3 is TGTGCCACCAGCAGAGCGTTCATGGACTACAATGAGCAGTTCTTC. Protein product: CATSRAFMDYNEQFF.